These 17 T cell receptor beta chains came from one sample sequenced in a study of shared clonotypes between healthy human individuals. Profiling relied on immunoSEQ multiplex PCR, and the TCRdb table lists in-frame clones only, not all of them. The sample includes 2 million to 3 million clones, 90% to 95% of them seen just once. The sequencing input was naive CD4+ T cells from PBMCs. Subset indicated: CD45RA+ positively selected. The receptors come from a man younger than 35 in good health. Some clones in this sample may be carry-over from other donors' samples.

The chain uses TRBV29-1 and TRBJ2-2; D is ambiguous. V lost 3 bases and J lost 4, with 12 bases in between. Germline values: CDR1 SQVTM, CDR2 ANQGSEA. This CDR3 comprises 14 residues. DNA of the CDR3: TGCAGCGTTGACAGCCCAATGTCCACCGGGGAGCTGTTTTTT. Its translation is CSVDSPMSTGELFF.

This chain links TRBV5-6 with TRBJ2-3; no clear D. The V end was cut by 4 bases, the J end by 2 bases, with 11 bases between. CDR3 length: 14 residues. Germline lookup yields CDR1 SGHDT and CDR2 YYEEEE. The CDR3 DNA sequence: TGTGCCAGCAGCAACCGACACCCCACAGATACGCAGTATTTT. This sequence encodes CASSNRHPTDTQYF.

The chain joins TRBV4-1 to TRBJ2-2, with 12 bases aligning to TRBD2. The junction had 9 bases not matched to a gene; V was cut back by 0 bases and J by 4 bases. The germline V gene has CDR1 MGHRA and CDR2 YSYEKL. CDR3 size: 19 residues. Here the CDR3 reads CASSQERLAGGPVTGELFF. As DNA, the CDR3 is TGCGCCAGCAGCCAAGAGAGGCTAGCGGGAGGGCCGGTCACCGGGGAGCTGTTTTTT.

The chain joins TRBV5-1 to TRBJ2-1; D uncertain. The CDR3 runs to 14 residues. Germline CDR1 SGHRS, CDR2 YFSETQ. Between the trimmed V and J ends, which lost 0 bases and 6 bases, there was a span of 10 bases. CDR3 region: CASSLETASNEQFF. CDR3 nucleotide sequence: TGCGCCAGCAGCTTGGAAACGGCATCCAATGAGCAGTTCTTC.

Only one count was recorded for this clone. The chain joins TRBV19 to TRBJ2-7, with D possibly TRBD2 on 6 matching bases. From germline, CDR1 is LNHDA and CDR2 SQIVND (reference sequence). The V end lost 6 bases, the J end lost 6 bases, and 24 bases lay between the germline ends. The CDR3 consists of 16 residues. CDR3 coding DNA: TGTGCCAGTAGCTCCTCCGGGGCAGGGAGGCACCTCGAGCAGTACTTC. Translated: CASSSSGAGRHLEQYF.

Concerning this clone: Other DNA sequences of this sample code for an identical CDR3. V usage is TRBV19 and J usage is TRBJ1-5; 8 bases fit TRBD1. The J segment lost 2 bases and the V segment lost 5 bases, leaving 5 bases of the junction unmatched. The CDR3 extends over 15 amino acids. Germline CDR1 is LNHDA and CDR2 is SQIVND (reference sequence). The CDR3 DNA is TGTGCCAGTAGTTCTCAGGGGGCTGGCAATCAGCCCCAGCATTTT. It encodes CASSSQGAGNQPQHF.

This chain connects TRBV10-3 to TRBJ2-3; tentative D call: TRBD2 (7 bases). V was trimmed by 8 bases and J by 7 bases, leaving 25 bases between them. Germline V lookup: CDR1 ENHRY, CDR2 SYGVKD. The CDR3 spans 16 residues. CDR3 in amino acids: CAISRGGGPEGYTQYF. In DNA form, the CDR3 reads TGTGCCATCTCCCGAGGGGGAGGGCCCGAAGGATATACGCAGTATTTT.

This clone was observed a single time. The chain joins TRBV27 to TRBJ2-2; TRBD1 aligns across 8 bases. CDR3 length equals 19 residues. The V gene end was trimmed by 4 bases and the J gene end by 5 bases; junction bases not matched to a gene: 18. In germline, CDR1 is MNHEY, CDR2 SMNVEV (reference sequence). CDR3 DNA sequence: TGTGCCAGCAGTTCTCCTTCGACAGGGGCCCCGAGGGGGACCGGGGAGCTGTTTTTT. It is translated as CASSSPSTGAPRGTGELFF.

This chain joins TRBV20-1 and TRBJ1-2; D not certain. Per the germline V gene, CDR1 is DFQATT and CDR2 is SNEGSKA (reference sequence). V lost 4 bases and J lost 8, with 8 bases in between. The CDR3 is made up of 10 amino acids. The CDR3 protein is CSATSTGYTF. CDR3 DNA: TGCAGTGCTACATCTACGGGCTACACCTTC.

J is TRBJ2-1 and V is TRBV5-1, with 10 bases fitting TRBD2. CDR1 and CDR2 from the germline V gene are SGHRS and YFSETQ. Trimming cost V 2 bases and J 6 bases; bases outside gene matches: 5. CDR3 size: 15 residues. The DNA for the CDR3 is TGCGCCAGCAGCTTTTCCCTAGCGGGAGTCAATGAGCAGTTCTTC. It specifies CASSFSLAGVNEQFF.

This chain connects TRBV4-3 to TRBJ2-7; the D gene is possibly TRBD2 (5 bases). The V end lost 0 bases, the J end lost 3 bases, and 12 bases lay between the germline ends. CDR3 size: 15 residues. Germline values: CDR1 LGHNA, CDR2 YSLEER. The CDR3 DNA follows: TGCGCCAGCAGCCAAGATTACGGCGGACTCTACGAGCAGTACTTC. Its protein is CASSQDYGGLYEQYF.

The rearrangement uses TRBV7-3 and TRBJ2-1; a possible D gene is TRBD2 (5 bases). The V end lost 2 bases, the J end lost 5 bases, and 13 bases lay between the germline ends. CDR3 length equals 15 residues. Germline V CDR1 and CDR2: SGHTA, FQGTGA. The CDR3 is CASSLFPGINNEQFF. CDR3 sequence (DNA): TGTGCCAGCAGCTTATTTCCGGGGATAAACAATGAGCAGTTCTTC.

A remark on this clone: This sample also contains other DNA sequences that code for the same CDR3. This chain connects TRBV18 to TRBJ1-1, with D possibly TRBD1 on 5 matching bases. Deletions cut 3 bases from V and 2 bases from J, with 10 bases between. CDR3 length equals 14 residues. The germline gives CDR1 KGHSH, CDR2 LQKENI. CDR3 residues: CASSPGQVNTEAFF. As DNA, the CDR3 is TGTGCCAGCTCACCGGGGCAGGTAAACACTGAAGCTTTCTTT. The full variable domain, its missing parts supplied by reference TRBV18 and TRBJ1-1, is NAGVMQNPRHLVRRRGQEARLRCSPMKGHSHVYWYRQLPEEGLKFMVYLQKENIIDESGMPKERFSAEFPKEGPSILRIQQVVRGDSAAYFCASSPGQVNTEAFFGQGTRLTVV.

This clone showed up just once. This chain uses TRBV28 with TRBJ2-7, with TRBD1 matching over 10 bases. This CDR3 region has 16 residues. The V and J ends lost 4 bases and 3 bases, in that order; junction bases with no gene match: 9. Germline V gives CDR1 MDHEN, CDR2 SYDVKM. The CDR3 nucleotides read TGTGCCAGCAGTTCCGCAACCCGGACAGGGGGCTACGAGCAGTACTTC. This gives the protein CASSSATRTGGYEQYF.

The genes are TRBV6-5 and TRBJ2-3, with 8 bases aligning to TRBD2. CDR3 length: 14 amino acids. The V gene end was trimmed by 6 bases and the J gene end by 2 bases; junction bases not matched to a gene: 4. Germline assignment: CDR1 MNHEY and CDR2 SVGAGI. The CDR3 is CASSFSGATDTQYF. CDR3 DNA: TGTGCCAGCAGCTTTAGCGGGGCCACAGATACGCAGTATTTT.

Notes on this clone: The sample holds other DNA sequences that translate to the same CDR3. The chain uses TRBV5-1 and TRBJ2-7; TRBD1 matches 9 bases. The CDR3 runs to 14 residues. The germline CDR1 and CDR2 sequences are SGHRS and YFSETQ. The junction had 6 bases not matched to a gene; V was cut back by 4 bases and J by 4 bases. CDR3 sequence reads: CASSPGQGGYEQYF. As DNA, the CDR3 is TGCGCCAGCAGCCCGGGACAGGGTGGGTACGAGCAGTACTTC.

In DNA form, the CDR3 reads TGCGCCAGCAGCCAACAAAGGGACGGGTCCGGGGAGCTGTTTTTT. It yields the protein CASSQQRDGSGELFF. The chain recombines TRBV4-1 with TRBJ2-2, with D perhaps given as TRBD1 or TRBD2 (5 bases each). Deletions cut 2 bases from V and 6 bases from J, with 13 bases between. Germline CDR1 reads MGHRA; CDR2 reads YSYEKL. The CDR3 covers 15 residues.